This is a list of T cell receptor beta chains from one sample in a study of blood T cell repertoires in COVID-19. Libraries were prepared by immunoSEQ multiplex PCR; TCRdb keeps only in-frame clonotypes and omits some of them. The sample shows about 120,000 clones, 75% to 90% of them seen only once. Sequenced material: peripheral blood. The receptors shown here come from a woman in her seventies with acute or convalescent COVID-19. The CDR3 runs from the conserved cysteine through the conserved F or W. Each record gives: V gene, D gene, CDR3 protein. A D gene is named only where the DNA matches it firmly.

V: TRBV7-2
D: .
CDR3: CASSWSAGVYEKLFF

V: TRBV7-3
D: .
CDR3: CASSSLGGRGTEAFF

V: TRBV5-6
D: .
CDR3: CASRGELDNSPLHF

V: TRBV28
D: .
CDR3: CASSLGRNEAFF

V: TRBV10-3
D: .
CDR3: CAISPEGNQPQHF

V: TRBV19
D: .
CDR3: CASRPGGQPQHF

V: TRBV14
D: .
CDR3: CASSQGRGLNTEAFF

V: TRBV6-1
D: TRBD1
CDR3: CASSETGALGEQYF

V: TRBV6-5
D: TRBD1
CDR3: CASSYSRTGIYEQYF

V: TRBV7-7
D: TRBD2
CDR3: CASSLASGEYNEQFF

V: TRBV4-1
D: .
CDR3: CASSQGLGGTNTEAFF

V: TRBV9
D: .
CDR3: CASSSGMSNEQFF

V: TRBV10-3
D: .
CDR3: CAISESNLSVDTDTQYF

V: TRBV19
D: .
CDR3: CASSPGGGPPPNQPQHF

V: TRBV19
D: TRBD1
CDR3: CASSEGRGTGPSSGANVLTF

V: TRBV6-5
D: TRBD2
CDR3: CASRKPAAGGNEQFF

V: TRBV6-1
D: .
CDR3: CASSENARYGYTF

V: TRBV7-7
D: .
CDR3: CASSLRGTGELFF

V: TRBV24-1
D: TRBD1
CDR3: CATSDSYRGETQYF

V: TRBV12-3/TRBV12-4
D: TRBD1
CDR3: CASSRTGEGYTF

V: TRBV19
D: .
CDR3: CASNIQGPIPNEQFF

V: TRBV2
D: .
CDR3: CASRSRYGNQPQHF

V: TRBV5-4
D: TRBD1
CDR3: CASSSTGGMNTEAFF

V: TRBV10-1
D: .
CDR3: CASSEGPYQPQHF

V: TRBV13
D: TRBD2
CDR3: CASTPGGSGDETQYF

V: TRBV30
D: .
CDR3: CAWSGYVVLGREKLFF

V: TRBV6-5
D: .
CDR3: CASSYSKGYHTEAFF

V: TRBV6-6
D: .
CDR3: CASSAPRNYGYTF